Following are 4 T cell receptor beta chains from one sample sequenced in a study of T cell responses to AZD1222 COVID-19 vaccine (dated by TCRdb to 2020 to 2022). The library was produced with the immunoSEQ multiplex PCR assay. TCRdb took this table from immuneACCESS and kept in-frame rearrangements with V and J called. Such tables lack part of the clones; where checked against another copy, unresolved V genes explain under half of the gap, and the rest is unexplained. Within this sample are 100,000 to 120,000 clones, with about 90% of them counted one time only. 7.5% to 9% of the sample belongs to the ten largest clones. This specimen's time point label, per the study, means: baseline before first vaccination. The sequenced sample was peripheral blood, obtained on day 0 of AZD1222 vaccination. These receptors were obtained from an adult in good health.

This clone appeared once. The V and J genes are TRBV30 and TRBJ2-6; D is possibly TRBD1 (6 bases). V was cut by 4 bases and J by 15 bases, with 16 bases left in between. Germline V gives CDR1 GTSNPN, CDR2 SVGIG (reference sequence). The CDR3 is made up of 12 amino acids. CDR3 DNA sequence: TGTGCCTGGACACAGGGCCCCCAGGCCCTGACTTTC. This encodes CAWTQGPQALTF.

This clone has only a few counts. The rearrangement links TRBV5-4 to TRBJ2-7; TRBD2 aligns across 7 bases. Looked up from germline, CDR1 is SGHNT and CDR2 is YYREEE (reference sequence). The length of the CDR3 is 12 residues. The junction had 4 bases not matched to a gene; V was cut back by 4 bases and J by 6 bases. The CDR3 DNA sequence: TGTGCCAGCAGCACCGGGACTATCGAGCAGTACTTC. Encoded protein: CASSTGTIEQYF.

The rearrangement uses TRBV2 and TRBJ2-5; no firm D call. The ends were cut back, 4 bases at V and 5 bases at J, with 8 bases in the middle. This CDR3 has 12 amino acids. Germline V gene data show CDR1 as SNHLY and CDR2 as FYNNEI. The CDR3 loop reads CASSVATETQYF. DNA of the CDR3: TGTGCCAGCAGTGTGGCGACGGAGACCCAGTACTTC.

The CDR3 sequence is CASSSDIQTQYF. The CDR3 DNA reads as TGTGCCAGCAGCTCGGACATCCAGACGCAGTATTTT. This chain links TRBV5-4 with TRBJ2-3; possibly TRBD1 for D (5 bases). Germline V gene lookup returns CDR1 SGHNT and CDR2 YYREEE (reference sequence). This CDR3 has 12 residues. V gave up 3 bases and J gave up 9 bases, with 11 bases separating them. The entire variable domain, with the rest obtained from reference TRBV5-4 and TRBJ2-3, is as follows: ETGVTQSPTHLIKTRGQQVTLRCSSQSGHNTVSWYQQALGQGPQFIFQYYREEENGRGNFPPRFSGLQFPNYSSELNVNALELDDSALYLCASSSDIQTQYFGPGTRLTVL.